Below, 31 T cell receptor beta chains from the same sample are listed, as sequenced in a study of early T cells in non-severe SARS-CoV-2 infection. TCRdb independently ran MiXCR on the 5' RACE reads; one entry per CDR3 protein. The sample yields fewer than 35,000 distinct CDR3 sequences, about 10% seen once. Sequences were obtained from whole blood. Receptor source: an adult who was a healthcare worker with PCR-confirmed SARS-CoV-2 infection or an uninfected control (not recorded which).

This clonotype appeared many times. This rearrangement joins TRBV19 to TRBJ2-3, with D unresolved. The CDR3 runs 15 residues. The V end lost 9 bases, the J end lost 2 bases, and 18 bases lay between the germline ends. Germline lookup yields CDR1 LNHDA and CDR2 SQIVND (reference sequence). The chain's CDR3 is CASRTRGTFTDTQYF. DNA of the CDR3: TGTGCCAGCCGCACGCGCGGAACCTTCACAGATACGCAGTATTTT.

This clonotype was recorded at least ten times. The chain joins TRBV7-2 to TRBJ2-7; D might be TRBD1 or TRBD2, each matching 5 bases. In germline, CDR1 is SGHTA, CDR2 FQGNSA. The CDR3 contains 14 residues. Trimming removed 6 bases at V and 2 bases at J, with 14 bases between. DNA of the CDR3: TGTGCCAGCAGTCCTACTAGGGGTACCTACGAGCAGTACTTC. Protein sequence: CASSPTRGTYEQYF.

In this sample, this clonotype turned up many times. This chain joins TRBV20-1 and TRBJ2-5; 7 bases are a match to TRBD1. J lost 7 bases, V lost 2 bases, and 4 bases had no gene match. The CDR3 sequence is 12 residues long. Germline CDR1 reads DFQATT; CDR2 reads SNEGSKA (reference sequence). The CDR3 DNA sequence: TGCAGTGCTAGACGACAGGGTGGGACCCAGTACTTC. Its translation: CSARRQGGTQYF.

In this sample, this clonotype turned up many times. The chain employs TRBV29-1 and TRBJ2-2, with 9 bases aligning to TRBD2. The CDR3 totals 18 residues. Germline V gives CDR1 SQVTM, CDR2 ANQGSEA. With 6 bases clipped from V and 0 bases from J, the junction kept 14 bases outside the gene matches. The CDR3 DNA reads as TGCAGCGTCCCAAGAGGTGCGGGGGGGACCTCGAACACCGGGGAGCTGTTTTTT. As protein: CSVPRGAGGTSNTGELFF.

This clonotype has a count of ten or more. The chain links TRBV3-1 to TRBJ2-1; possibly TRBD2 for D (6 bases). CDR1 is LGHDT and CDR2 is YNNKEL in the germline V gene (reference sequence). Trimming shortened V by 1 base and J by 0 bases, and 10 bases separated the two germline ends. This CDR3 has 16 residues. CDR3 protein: CASSQVGGGSYNEQFF. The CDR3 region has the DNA TGTGCCAGCAGCCAAGTCGGGGGTGGCTCCTACAATGAGCAGTTCTTC.

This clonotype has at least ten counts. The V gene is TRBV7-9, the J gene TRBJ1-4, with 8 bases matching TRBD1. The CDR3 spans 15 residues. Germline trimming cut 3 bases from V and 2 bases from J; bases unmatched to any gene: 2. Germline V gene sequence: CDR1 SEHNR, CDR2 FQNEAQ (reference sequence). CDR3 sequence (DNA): TGTGCCAGCAGCTTTACAGGGGGTACTAATGAAAAACTGTTTTTT. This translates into CASSFTGGTNEKLFF.

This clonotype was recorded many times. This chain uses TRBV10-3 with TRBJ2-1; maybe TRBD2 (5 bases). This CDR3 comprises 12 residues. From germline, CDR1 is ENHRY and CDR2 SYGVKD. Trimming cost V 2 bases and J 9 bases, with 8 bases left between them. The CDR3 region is CAISEAGREQFF. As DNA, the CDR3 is TGTGCCATCAGTGAGGCGGGCCGTGAGCAGTTCTTC.

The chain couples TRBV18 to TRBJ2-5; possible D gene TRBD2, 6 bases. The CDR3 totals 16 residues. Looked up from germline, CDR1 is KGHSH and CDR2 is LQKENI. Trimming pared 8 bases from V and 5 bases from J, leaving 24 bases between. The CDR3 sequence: CASLPNSGPSWETQYF. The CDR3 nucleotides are TGTGCCAGCCTCCCCAACAGCGGGCCCTCCTGGGAGACCCAGTACTTC.

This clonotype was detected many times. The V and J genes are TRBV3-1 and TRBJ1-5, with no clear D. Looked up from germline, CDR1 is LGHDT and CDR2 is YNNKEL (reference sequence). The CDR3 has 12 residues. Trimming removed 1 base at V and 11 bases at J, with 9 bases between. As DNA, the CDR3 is TGTGCCAGCAGCCAAGCCGGAAAGACCCAGCATTTT. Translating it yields CASSQAGKTQHF. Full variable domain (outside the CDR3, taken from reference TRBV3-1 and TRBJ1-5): DTAVSQTPKYLVTQMGNDKSIKCEQNLGHDTMYWYKQDSKKFLKIMFSYNNKELIINETVPNRFSPKSPDKAHLNLHINSLELGDSAVYFCASSQAGKTQHFGDGTRLSIL.

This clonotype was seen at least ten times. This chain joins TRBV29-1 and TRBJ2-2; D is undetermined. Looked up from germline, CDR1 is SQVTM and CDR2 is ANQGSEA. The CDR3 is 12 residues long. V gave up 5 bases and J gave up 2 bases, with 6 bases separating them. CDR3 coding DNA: TGCAGCGTTTCATTTAACACCGGGGAGCTGTTTTTT. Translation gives CSVSFNTGELFF.

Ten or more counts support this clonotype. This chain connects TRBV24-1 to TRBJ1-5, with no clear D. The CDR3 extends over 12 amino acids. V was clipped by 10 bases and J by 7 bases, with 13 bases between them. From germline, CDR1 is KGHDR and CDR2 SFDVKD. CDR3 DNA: TGTGCCACTGAGGGTGAAAGGCAGCCCCAGCATTTT. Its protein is CATEGERQPQHF.

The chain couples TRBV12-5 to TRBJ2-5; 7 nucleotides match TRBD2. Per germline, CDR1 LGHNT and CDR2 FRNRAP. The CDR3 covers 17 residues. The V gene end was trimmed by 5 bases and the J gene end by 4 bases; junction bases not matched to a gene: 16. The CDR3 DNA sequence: TGTGCTAGTGGTCCTGGGGGGGGAACCGGATGGAGAGAGACCCAGTACTTC. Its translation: CASGPGGGTGWRETQYF.

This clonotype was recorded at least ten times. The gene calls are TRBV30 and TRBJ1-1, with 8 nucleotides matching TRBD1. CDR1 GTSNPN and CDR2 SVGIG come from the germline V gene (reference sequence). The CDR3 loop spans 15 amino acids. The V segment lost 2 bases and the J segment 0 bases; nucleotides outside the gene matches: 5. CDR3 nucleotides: TGTGCCTGGAGTAAGCAACAGGGGGTGAACACTGAAGCTTTCTTT. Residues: CAWSKQQGVNTEAFF.

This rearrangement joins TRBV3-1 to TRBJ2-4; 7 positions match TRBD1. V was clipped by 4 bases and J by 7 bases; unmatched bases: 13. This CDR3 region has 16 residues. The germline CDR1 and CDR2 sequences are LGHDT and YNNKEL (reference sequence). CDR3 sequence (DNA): TGTGCCAGCAGCCCACCCCAAGACAGGGTGTCTAACATTCAGTACTTC. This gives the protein CASSPPQDRVSNIQYF.

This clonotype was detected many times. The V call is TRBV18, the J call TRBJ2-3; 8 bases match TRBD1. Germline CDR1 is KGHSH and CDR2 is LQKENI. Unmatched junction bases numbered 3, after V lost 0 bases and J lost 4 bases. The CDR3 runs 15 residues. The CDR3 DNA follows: TGTGCCAGCTCACCACCGGGACAGGCGGCAGATACGCAGTATTTT. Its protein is CASSPPGQAADTQYF.

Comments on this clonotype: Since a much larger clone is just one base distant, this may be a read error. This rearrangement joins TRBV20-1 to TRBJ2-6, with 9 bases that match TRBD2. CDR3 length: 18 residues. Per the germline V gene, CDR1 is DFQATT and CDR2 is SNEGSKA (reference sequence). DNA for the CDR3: TGCAGTGCTGGAGGGGAGATAGCGGGAGCCTCTGGGACCAACGTCCTGACTTTC. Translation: CSAGGEIAGASGTNVLTF.

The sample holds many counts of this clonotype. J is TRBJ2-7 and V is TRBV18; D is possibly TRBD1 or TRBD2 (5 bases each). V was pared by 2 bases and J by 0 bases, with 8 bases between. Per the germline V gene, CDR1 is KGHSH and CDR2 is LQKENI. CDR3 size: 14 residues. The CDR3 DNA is TGTGCCAGCTCACCAGGGGGAGCCTCCTACGAGCAGTACTTC. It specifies CASSPGGASYEQYF. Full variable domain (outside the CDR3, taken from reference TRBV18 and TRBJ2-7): NAGVMQNPRHLVRRRGQEARLRCSPMKGHSHVYWYRQLPEEGLKFMVYLQKENIIDESGMPKERFSAEFPKEGPSILRIQQVVRGDSAAYFCASSPGGASYEQYFGPGTRLTVT.

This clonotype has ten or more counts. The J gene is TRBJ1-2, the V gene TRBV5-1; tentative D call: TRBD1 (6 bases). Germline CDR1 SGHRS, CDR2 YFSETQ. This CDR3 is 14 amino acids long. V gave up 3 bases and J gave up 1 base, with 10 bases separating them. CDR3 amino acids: CASSWDIGNYGYTF. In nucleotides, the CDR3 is TGCGCCAGCAGCTGGGACATTGGTAACTATGGCTACACCTTC.

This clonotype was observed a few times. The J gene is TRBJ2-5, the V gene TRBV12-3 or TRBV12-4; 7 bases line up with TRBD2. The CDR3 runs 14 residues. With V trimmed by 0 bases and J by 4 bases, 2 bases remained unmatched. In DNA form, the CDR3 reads TGTGCCAGCAGTTTAGCCCCTAGCGGAGAGACCCAGTACTTC. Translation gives CASSLAPSGETQYF.

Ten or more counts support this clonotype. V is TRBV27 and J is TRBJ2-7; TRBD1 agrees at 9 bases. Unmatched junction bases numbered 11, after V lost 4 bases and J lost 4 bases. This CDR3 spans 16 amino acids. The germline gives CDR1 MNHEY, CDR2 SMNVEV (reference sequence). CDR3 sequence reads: CASSSITGGAWYEQYF. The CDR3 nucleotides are TGTGCCAGCAGTTCGATTACAGGGGGCGCTTGGTACGAGCAGTACTTC.

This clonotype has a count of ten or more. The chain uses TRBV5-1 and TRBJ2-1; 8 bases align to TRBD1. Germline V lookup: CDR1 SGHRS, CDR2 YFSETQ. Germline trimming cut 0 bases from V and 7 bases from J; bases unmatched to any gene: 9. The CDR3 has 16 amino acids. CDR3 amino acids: CASSLAQGAVENEQFF. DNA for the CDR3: TGCGCCAGCAGCTTGGCCCAGGGGGCCGTGGAGAATGAGCAGTTCTTC.

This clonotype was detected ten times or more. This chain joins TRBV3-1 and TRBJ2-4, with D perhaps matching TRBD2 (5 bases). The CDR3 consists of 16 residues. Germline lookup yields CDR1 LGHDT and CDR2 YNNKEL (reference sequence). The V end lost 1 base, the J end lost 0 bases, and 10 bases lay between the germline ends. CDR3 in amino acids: CASSQGADQAKNIQYF. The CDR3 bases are TGTGCCAGCAGCCAAGGAGCGGACCAAGCCAAAAACATTCAGTACTTC.

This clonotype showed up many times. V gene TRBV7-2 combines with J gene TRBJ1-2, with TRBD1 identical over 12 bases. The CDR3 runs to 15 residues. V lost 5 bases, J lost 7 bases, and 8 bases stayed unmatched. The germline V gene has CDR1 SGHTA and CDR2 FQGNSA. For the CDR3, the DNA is TGTGCCAGCAGCGCCCCGGGACAGGGGGCGCTTGGCTACACCTTC. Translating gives CASSAPGQGALGYTF.

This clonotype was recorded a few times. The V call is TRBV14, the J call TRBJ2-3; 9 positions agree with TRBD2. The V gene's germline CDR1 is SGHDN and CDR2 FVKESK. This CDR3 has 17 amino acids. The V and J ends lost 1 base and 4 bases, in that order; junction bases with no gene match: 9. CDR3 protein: CASSQVGPAGGADTQYF. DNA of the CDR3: TGTGCCAGCAGCCAAGTCGGTCCAGCGGGGGGAGCAGATACGCAGTATTTT.

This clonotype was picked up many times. The CDR3 region has the DNA TGTGCCAGCAGCTTAGATCGGGGGAGCTCCTACGAGCAGTACTTC. Translating it yields CASSLDRGSSYEQYF. The chain joins TRBV7-9 to TRBJ2-7, with a weak D call TRBD2 (6 bases). Looked up from germline, CDR1 is SEHNR and CDR2 is FQNEAQ (reference sequence). Trimming pared 1 base from V and 0 bases from J, leaving 10 bases between. The CDR3 has 15 amino acids.

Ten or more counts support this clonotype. CDR3 protein: CASSGGTTDTQYF. In DNA, the CDR3 is TGTGCCAGCAGTGGGGGGACTACAGATACGCAGTATTTT. This chain uses TRBV3-1 with TRBJ2-3, with D possibly matching TRBD2 (6 bases). This CDR3 comprises 13 residues. CDR1 LGHDT and CDR2 YNNKEL come from the germline V gene (reference sequence). Trimming cost V 6 bases and J 3 bases, with 10 bases left between them.

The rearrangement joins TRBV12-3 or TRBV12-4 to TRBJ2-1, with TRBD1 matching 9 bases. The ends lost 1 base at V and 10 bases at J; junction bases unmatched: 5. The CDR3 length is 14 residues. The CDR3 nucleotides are TGTGCCAGCAGTTTAGGAGGACAGGGGTACGAGCAGTTCTTC. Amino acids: CASSLGGQGYEQFF.

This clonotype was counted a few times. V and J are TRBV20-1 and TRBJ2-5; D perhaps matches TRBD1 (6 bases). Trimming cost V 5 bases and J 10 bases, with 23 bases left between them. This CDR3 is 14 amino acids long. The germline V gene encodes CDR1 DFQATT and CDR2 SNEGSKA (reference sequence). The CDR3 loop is CSASVPGQPGGQYF. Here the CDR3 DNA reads TGCAGTGCTTCTGTTCCGGGACAACCCGGCGGCCAGTACTTC.

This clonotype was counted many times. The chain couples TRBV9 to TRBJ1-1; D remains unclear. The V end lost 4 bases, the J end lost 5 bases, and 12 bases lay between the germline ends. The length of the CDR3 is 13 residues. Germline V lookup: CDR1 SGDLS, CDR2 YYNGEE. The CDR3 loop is CASSPGLDTEAFF. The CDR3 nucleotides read TGTGCCAGCAGCCCTGGTTTAGATACTGAAGCTTTCTTT. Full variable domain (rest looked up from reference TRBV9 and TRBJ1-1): DSGVTQTPKHLITATGQRVTLRCSPRSGDLSVYWYQQSLDQGLQFLIQYYNGEERAKGNILERFSAQQFPDLHSELNLSSLELGDSALYFCASSPGLDTEAFFGQGTRLTVV.

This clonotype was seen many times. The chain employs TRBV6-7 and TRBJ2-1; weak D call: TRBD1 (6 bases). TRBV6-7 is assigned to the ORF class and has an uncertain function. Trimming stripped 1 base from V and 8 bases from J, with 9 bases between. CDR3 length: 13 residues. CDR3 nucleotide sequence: TGTGCCAGCAGTTACTTACAGGGCTATGAGCAGTTCTTC. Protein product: CASSYLQGYEQFF.

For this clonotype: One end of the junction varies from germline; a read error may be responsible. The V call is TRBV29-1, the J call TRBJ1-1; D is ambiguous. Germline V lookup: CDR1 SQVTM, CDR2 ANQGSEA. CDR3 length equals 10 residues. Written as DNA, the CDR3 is TGCAGAGTTGAGGATAGGGAGACTTTCTTT. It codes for CRVEDRETFF.